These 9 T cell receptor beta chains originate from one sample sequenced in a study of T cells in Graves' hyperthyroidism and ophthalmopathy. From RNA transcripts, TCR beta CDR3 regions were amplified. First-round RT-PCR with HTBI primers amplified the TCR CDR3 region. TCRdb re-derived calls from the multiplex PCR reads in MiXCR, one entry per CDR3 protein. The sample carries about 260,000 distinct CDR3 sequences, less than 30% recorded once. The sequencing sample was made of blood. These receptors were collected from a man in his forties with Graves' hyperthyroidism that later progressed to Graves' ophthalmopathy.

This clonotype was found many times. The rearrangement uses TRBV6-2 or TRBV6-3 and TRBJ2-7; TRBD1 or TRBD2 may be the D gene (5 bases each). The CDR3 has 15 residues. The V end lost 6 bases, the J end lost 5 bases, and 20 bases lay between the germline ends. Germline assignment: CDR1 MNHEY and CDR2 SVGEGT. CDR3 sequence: CASRDPGAITNEQYF. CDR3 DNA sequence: TGTGCCAGCAGAGACCCCGGGGCGATTACCAACGAGCAGTACTTC.

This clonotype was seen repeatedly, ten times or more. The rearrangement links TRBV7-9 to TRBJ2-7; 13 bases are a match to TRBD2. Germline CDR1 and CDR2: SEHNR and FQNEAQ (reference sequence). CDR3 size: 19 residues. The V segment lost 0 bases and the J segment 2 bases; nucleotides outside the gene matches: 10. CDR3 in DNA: TGTGCCAGCAGCTTAGCGTCACTAGCGGGAGGGAAAAGGACCTACGAGCAGTACTTC. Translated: CASSLASLAGGKRTYEQYF. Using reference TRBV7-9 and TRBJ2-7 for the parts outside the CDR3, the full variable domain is DTGVSQNPRHKITKRGQNVTFRCDPISEHNRLYWYRQTLGQGPEFLTYFQNEAQLEKSRLLSDRFSAERPKGSFSTLEIQRTEQGDSAMYLCASSLASLAGGKRTYEQYFGPGTRLTVT.

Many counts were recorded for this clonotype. CDR3 protein: CASGGGLYGYTF. CDR3 bases: TGTGCCAGCGGCGGCGGGCTCTATGGCTACACCTTC. This rearrangement joins TRBV6-1 to TRBJ1-2; D remains ambiguous. The CDR3 sequence is 12 residues long. Germline V gives CDR1 MNHNS, CDR2 SASEGT. V was pared by 8 bases and J by 4 bases, with 11 bases between.

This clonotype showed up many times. The CDR3 sequence is CSASNSNYEQYF. The CDR3 DNA reads as TGCAGTGCTAGTAACAGCAACTACGAGCAGTACTTC. The V gene is TRBV20-1, the J gene TRBJ2-7; D is uncertain. CDR3 size: 12 residues. Germline V gene lookup returns CDR1 DFQATT and CDR2 SNEGSKA (reference sequence). The V end was cut by 3 bases, the J end by 3 bases, with 9 bases between.

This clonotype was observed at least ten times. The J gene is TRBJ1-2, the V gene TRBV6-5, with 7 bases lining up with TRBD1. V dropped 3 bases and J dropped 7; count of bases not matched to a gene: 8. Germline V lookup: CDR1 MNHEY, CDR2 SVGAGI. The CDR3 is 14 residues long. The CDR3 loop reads CASSYFRGQGGYTF. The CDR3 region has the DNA TGTGCCAGCAGTTATTTTAGGGGGCAGGGTGGCTACACCTTC.

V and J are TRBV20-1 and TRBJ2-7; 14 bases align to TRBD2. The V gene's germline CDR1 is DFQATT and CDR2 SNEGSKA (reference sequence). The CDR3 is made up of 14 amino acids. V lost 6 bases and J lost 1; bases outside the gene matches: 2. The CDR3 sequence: CSARTSGRSYEQYF. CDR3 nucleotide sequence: TGCAGTGCGAGGACTAGCGGGAGGTCCTACGAGCAGTACTTC.

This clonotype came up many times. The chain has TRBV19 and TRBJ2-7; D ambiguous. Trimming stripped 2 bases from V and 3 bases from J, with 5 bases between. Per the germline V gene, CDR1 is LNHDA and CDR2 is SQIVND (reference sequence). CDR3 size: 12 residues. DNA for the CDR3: TGTGCCAGTAGTATATCGGGCTACGAGCAGTACTTC. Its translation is CASSISGYEQYF. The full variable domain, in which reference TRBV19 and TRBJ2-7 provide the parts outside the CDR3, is DGGITQSPKYLFRKEGQNVTLSCEQNLNHDAMYWYRQDPGQGLRLIYYSQIVNDFQKGDIAEGYSVSREKKESFPLTVTSAQKNPTAFYLCASSISGYEQYFGPGTRLTVT.

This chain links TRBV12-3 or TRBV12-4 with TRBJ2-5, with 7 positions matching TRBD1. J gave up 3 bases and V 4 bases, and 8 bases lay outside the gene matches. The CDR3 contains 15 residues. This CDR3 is CASSSNRDSKETQYF. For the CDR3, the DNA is TGTGCCAGCAGTTCTAACCGGGACAGTAAAGAGACCCAGTACTTC.

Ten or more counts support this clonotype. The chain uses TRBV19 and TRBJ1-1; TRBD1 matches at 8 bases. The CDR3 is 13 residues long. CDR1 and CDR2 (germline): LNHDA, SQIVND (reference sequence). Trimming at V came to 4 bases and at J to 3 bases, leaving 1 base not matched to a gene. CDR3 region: CASSRQGHTEAFF. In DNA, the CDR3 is TGTGCCAGTAGTAGACAGGGGCACACTGAAGCTTTCTTT.